The T cell receptor (beta chain) under discussion was sequenced for a study of patients and donors after allogeneic stem cell transplantation (dated by TCRdb to the early 2020s). The protocol used for the library was RT-PCR. The instrument given in TCRdb is NextSeq 550. TCRdb redid the processing of the public reads, applying fastp at Q25 and MiXCR, and retained in-frame beta chains. Each entry is one CDR3 protein sequence, shown with its most common DNA and genes. Recorded for this sample are about a million distinct CDR3 sequences; roughly 18% of them occurred a single time. Of the sample, about 6% falls within the top ten clones. With respect to this clonotype: Its antigen specificity is not known. The record has no base qualities; no much larger clone is one base away.

V drops 6 bases and J drops 2 bases, leaving 17 bases in between. The CDR3 contains 16 residues, cysteine and phenylalanine counted. The entry retains the CDR3 DNA only, 48 bases that are in frame from base 1. The TCR comes from a human donor who was either an allogeneic HSCT recipient or a stem cell or donor lymphocyte infusion donor (not recorded which). It is not recorded whose cells these are; they may come from a transplant donor. The sequence links TRBV12-3 or TRBV12-4 to TRBJ1-5, and the D gene may be TRBD1, 5 bases matching. The sample consisted of blood, either unsorted or a sorted T cell fraction (not recorded which). The CDR3 region has the sequence CASSRGGSGRNQPQHF. The DNA is as follows: TGTGCCAGCAGCCGCGGCGGTTCGGGGCGCAATCAGCCCCAGCATTTT.